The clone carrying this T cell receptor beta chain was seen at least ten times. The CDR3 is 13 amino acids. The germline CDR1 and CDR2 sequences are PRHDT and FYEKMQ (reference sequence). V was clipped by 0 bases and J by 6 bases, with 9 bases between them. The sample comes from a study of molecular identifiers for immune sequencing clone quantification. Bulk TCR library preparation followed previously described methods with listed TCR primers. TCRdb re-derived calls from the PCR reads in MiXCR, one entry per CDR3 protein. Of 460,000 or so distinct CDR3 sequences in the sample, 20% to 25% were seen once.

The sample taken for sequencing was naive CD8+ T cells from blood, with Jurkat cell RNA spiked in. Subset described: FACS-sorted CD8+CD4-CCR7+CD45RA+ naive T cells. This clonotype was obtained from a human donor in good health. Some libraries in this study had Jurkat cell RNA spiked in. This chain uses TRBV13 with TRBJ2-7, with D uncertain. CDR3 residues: CASSLGAGGEQYF. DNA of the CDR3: TGTGCCAGCAGCTTAGGAGCCGGTGGCGAGCAGTACTTC. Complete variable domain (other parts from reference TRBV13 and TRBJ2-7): AAGVIQSPRHLIKEKRETATLKCYPIPRHDTVYWYQQGPGQDPQFLISFYEKMQSDKGSIPDRFSAQQFSDYHSELNMSSLELGDSALYFCASSLGAGGEQYFGPGTRLTVT.